Listed below are T cell receptor beta chains from one sample, sequenced in a study of Graves' ophthalmopathy and Graves' hyperthyroidism. TCRdb re-analysed the multiplex PCR reads in MiXCR, keeping a single row per CDR3 protein. The repertoire holds hundreds of thousands of distinct CDR3 sequences, with over 13% as singletons. Sequencing was performed on blood. These receptors came from a woman aged 25 to 45 with Graves' ophthalmopathy. Each CDR3 is given with its conserved first and last residue. A D gene is named only where the DNA matches it firmly. Where a row states a size, it is once, few, many or the class of an expanded clone; other rows omit it.

cdr3_length clone_size d_call j_call v_call cdr3_aa cdr3_nt
12 many . TRBJ1-2 TRBV12-3/TRBV12-4 CASSRVGYGYTF TGTGCCAGCAGCAGGGTGGGATATGGCTACACCTTC
13 many TRBD1 TRBJ2-7 TRBV12-3/TRBV12-4 CASSSRGHDEQYF TGTGCCAGCAGTTCCAGGGGGCACGACGAGCAGTACTTC
14 many TRBD1 TRBJ1-2 TRBV18 CASSPGPGGYGYTF TGTGCCAGCTCACCAGGACCAGGGGGCTATGGCTACACCTTC
14 many TRBD2 TRBJ2-7 TRBV20-1 CSARDGREAGEQYF TGCAGTGCTAGAGATGGGCGGGAGGCGGGAGAGCAGTACTTC
16 . TRBD1 TRBJ1-2 TRBV15 CATSKTRGIEKYGYTF TGTGCCACCAGCAAAACCAGGGGGATCGAGAAGTATGGCTACACCTTC
13 many TRBD2 TRBJ2-5 TRBV20-1 CSASAGLAETQYF TGCAGTGCTTCGGCGGGACTAGCGGAGACCCAGTACTTC
13 . TRBD1 TRBJ1-4 TRBV30 CACTGQANEKLFF TGTGCCTGCACGGGACAGGCTAATGAAAAACTGTTTTTT
11 . . TRBJ1-1 TRBV9 CASSVADEAFF TGTGCCAGCAGCGTGGCGGATGAAGCTTTCTTT
14 . . TRBJ2-7 TRBV11-2 CVSSLTYGSYEQYF TGTGTCAGCAGCTTGACGTACGGTTCCTACGAGCAGTACTTC
12 many . TRBJ1-1 TRBV6-2/TRBV6-3 CASRDTNTEAFF TGTGCCAGCCGGGACACTAACACTGAAGCTTTCTTT
14 many TRBD2 TRBJ2-7 TRBV28 CASSSGTSGSPLYF TGTGCCAGCAGTTCAGGGACTAGCGGGAGTCCCCTCTACTTC
12 many . TRBJ2-5 TRBV2 CASNRVTETQYF TGTGCCAGCAACAGGGTCACGGAGACCCAGTACTTC
19 . TRBD1 TRBJ2-7 TRBV12-5 CASGLAPFLRDRRNYEQYF TGTGCTAGTGGTTTGGCTCCTTTTTTACGGGACAGGAGGAACTACGAGCAGTACTTC
15 many . TRBJ1-2 TRBV10-3 CAISENKPGRYGYTF TGTGCCATCAGTGAGAATAAGCCAGGGCGCTATGGCTACACCTTC
15 many TRBD2 TRBJ2-5 TRBV6-1 CASRKSGGARETQYF TGTGCCAGCAGAAAAAGCGGGGGGGCCAGGGAGACCCAGTACTTC
12 many . TRBJ2-7 TRBV6-1 CASSDRFYEQYF TGTGCCAGCAGTGACAGGTTTTACGAGCAGTACTTC
17 many . TRBJ2-5 TRBV11-1 CASSQTRVLGPQETQYF TGTGCCAGCAGCCAGACCAGGGTTTTAGGACCACAAGAGACCCAGTACTTC
12 many . TRBJ1-1 TRBV2 CASSQTDTEAFF TGTGCCAGCAGCCAAACAGACACTGAAGCTTTCTTT
15 . . TRBJ2-5 TRBV18 CASSRGTGIQETQYF TGTGCCAGCTCACGCGGAACAGGAATCCAAGAGACCCAGTACTTC
14 few . TRBJ2-5 TRBV2 CASSEGTEQETQYF TGTGCCAGCAGTGAAGGGACAGAACAAGAGACCCAGTACTTC
15 many . TRBJ1-2 TRBV19 CASSIAAESRYGYTF TGTGCCAGTAGTATAGCGGCGGAATCTCGGTATGGCTACACCTTC
14 . TRBD2 TRBJ2-5 TRBV9 CASNPGGGSETQYF TGTGCCAGCAACCCGGGGGGGGGCAGTGAGACCCAGTACTTC
13 few . TRBJ2-7 TRBV29-1 CSVPADGDYEQYF TGCAGCGTTCCGGCGGACGGGGACTACGAGCAGTACTTC
16 few TRBD2 TRBJ2-7 TRBV2 CASTYQPSGISYEQYF TGTGCCAGCACCTACCAACCTAGCGGTATCTCCTACGAGCAGTACTTC
15 many TRBD1 TRBJ2-7 TRBV19 CASPPEGQETYEQYF TGTGCCAGTCCACCGGAGGGACAGGAGACCTACGAGCAGTACTTC
16 . . TRBJ2-7 TRBV11-1 CASSSIRRTVSYEQYF TGTGCCAGCAGCTCGATACGGCGGACAGTCTCCTACGAGCAGTACTTC
19 few TRBD2 TRBJ2-2 TRBV11-2 CASSTLPGLAEEGTGELFF TGTGCCAGCAGCACCCTCCCCGGACTAGCGGAGGAAGGCACCGGGGAGCTGTTTTTT
14 . . TRBJ1-5 TRBV9 CASSAAGANQPQHF TGTGCCAGCAGCGCGGCGGGGGCAAATCAGCCCCAGCATTTT
11 many . TRBJ2-7 TRBV20-1 CSARPGYEQYF TGCAGTGCTAGACCGGGATACGAGCAGTACTTC
14 many TRBD1 TRBJ2-7 TRBV6-1 CASGRDRGVYEQYF TGTGCCAGCGGACGGGACAGGGGGGTCTACGAGCAGTACTTC
14 few TRBD2 TRBJ2-5 TRBV6-2/TRBV6-3 CASIGLAGKETQYF TGTGCCAGCATCGGACTAGCGGGAAAAGAGACCCAGTACTTC
14 . . TRBJ2-2 TRBV4-1 CASSTRENTGELCF TGCGCCAGCAGCACCCGGGAGAACACCGGGGAGCTGTGTTTT
17 many TRBD2 TRBJ2-5 TRBV27 CASRRLAGDSTGETQYF TGTGCCAGCAGAAGACTAGCGGGAGACTCGACAGGAGAGACCCAGTACTTC
12 many . TRBJ2-2 TRBV30 CAWTPRSGELFF TGTGCCTGGACCCCGCGGTCCGGGGAGCTGTTTTTT
16 . . TRBJ2-6 TRBV11-2 CASSFGTPEGANVLTF TGTGCCAGCAGCTTCGGGACCCCTGAGGGGGCCAACGTCCTGACTTTC